This TCR beta chain was identified during a study of T cell repertoires in cytomegalovirus infection. Study context: Based on public TCR beta signatures, there were indications of CMV infection and of a matching HLA type. Study observations and caveats: Accumulated public TCR beta family frequency recognized individuals carrying CMV together with the relevant HLA. The response measured ex vivo was dominated by TCR beta clonotypes (HLA-C-restricted and CMV-specific).

As for this clonotype: Its antigen is not identified.

From the reads, TCRdb called clonotypes with MiXCR, one entry per CDR3 protein. The repertoire holds 450,000 to 650,000 distinct CDR3 sequences, with approximately 25% as singletons. The clonotype originates from a human donor in good health (CMV status not recorded). Some clones in this sample may be carry-over from other donors' samples. The sequencing input was PBMCs.

The CDR3 DNA follows: TGTGCCAGTAGTATTAGGAAGGGCACTGAAGCTTTCTTT. The encoded protein is CASSIRKGTEAFF. This chain links TRBV19 with TRBJ1-1; D is unclear. Trimming took off 3 bases at V and 4 bases at J, with 9 bases between the two ends. The CDR3 consists of 13 residues. Germline V gene data show CDR1 as LNHDA and CDR2 as SQIVND (reference sequence).